These T cell receptor beta chains were read from a single sample in a study of shared clonotypes between healthy human individuals. Generated by immunoSEQ multiplex PCR, the TCRdb table keeps only in-frame clones and is missing some. The repertoire holds about 800,000 clones, with approximately 96% as singletons. What was sequenced was naive CD8+ T cells sorted from blood. The origin of the receptors is a young man in good health. The CDR3 runs from the conserved cysteine through the conserved F or W. A D gene is named only where the DNA matches it firmly. Part of the rows lack a size; the others show once, few, many or a class for expanded clones.

j_call d_call clone_size v_call cdr3_aa cdr3_nt
TRBJ2-7 TRBD2 . TRBV5-1 CASRPPPGLALDEQYF TGCGCCAGCAGACCCCCCCCGGGACTAGCGCTAGACGAGCAGTACTTC
TRBJ2-5 . . TRBV4-3 CASSQGLLQETQYF TGCGCCAGCAGCCAAGGACTATTACAAGAGACCCAGTACTTC
TRBJ2-3 TRBD2 . TRBV6-1 CASSEERTSGIRDTQYF TGTGCCAGCAGTGAAGAAAGGACTAGCGGGATCAGAGATACGCAGTATTTT
TRBJ2-7 . once TRBV28 CASTAGTAYLYEQYF TGTGCCAGCACAGCTGGGACGGCATACCTCTACGAGCAGTACTTC
TRBJ2-1 TRBD2 . TRBV9 CASSAELAGILYNEQFF TGTGCCAGCAGCGCTGAACTAGCGGGAATTCTCTACAATGAGCAGTTCTTC
TRBJ2-1 . . TRBV6-1 CASSEQDSRTYNEQFF TGTGCCAGCAGTGAACAGGACTCCAGGACCTACAATGAGCAGTTCTTC
TRBJ1-2 . . TRBV7-9 CASEAAIYGYTF TGTGCCAGCGAGGCGGCCATTTATGGCTACACCTTC
TRBJ2-5 . once TRBV27 CASNSGVPSEETQYF TGTGCCAGCAATTCCGGTGTACCTAGCGAAGAGACCCAGTACTTC
TRBJ2-2 TRBD1 . TRBV11-2 CASNQAPGQDTGELFF TGTGCCAGCAACCAAGCACCGGGACAGGACACCGGGGAGCTGTTTTTT
TRBJ2-1 . . TRBV4-1 CASSQEGPINEQFF TGCGCCAGCAGCCAAGAAGGTCCCATTAATGAGCAGTTCTTC
TRBJ1-1 TRBD1 . TRBV29-1 CSVERGQAEAFF TGCAGCGTTGAAAGGGGGCAAGCTGAAGCTTTCTTT
TRBJ2-1 TRBD2 . TRBV29-1 CSVLPLTSVSYNEQFF TGCAGCGTCTTGCCCCTCACTAGCGTATCCTACAATGAGCAGTTCTTC
TRBJ2-1 TRBD1 . TRBV7-6 CASSLGQGSHNEQFF TGTGCCAGCAGCTTAGGACAGGGGAGTCACAATGAGCAGTTCTTC
TRBJ2-7 TRBD2 . TRBV11-2 CASSLTSAIYEQYF TGTGCCAGCAGCTTGACTAGCGCCATATACGAGCAGTACTTC
TRBJ2-1 TRBD2 once TRBV11-3 CASSLMGVGGEQFF TGTGCCAGCAGCTTAATGGGTGTGGGAGGGGAGCAGTTCTTC
TRBJ2-7 TRBD1 . TRBV7-9 CASSFQGQGGYEQYF TGTGCCAGCAGCTTCCAGGGACAGGGGGGCTACGAGCAGTACTTC
TRBJ2-3 . . TRBV10-3 CAIGQLTDTQYF TGTGCCATCGGGCAGCTCACAGATACGCAGTATTTT
TRBJ2-7 TRBD1 . TRBV11-2 CASSAPDRVVFEQYF TGTGCCAGCAGCGCTCCGGACAGGGTAGTGTTTGAGCAGTACTTC
TRBJ2-1 TRBD2 . TRBV18 CASSPPASGFSSYNEQFF TGTGCCAGCTCACCACCGGCTAGCGGGTTTAGCTCCTACAATGAGCAGTTCTTC
TRBJ2-7 TRBD2 . TRBV28 CASSWGSGRAGSYEQYF TGTGCCAGCAGTTGGGGTAGCGGGAGGGCCGGATCCTACGAGCAGTACTTC
TRBJ2-3 . once TRBV6-5 CASSYAGSTDTQYF TGTGCCAGCAGTTACGCAGGGAGCACAGATACGCAGTATTTT
TRBJ2-2 TRBD2 . TRBV4-3 CASSQEIAGGYTGELFF TGCGCCAGCAGCCAAGAAATAGCGGGAGGGTACACCGGGGAGCTGTTTTTT
TRBJ1-1 . . TRBV5-6 CASSLHTEAFF TGTGCCAGCAGCTTGCACACTGAAGCTTTCTTT
TRBJ1-2 TRBD1 once TRBV6-1 CASSELRDRLNYGYTF TGTGCCAGCAGTGAATTGAGGGACAGATTGAACTATGGCTACACCTTC
TRBJ2-7 . . TRBV10-3 CAISESISRSGDEQYF TGTGCCATCAGTGAGTCGATCTCCCGAAGTGGTGACGAGCAGTACTTC
TRBJ1-1 . . TRBV6-6 CASSYSRTLEAFF TGTGCCAGCAGTTACTCGAGGACCCTTGAAGCTTTCTTT
TRBJ2-3 . . TRBV28 CASRSLVESTDTQYF TGTGCCAGCAGGAGCCTGGTCGAGAGCACAGATACGCAGTATTTT
TRBJ1-2 TRBD1 . TRBV27 CASSLGRGNSYTF TGTGCCAGCAGTTTAGGCAGGGGGAATAGCTACACCTTC
TRBJ2-1 TRBD2 . TRBV19 CASSISSGTYNEQFF TGTGCCAGTAGTATTTCTAGCGGGACCTACAATGAGCAGTTCTTC
TRBJ2-5 . . TRBV13 CASRWGARETQYF TGTGCCAGCCGGTGGGGGGCGCGGGAGACCCAGTACTTC
TRBJ1-1 TRBD1 . TRBV5-1 CASSSLPKDRDAFF TGCGCCAGCAGCTCGTTACCTAAGGACAGGGACGCTTTCTTT
TRBJ2-7 . . TRBV14 CASSQAPFYEQYF TGTGCCAGCAGCCAAGCCCCCTTCTACGAGCAGTACTTC
TRBJ2-7 TRBD1 . TRBV29-1 CSVLVRGPSEQYF TGCAGCGTTCTGGTCAGGGGGCCTTCCGAGCAGTACTTC
TRBJ2-7 . once TRBV9 CASNAGGTEPWEQYF TGTGCCAGCAACGCAGGGGGGACTGAGCCATGGGAGCAGTACTTC
TRBJ2-7 TRBD2 . TRBV7-2 CASSFGLGYEQYF TGTGCCAGCAGTTTCGGACTAGGCTACGAGCAGTACTTC
TRBJ2-7 TRBD2 once TRBV4-3 CASSQDTSDYEQYF TGCGCCAGCAGCCAAGATACTAGCGACTACGAGCAGTACTTC
TRBJ2-7 . . TRBV7-9 CASSSNREQYF TGTGCCAGCAGCTCCAACCGCGAGCAGTACTTC